A selection of T cell receptor beta chains follows, all from one sample in a study of cytomegalovirus exposure and HLA in healthy donors. Using immunoSEQ multiplex PCR, the repertoire was profiled, and TCRdb retains in-frame clones only, with some absent. The sample includes 75,000 to 90,000 clones, 78% of them seen just once. The sequenced sample consisted of PBMCs. Source of these receptors: a male donor in good health and CMV-seropositive. CDR3s include the opening cysteine and the closing phenylalanine or tryptophan. Each record gives: CDR3 protein, J gene, clone size, V gene, CDR3 length. A row's size may be missing; if present it is once, few, many or a size class.

CDR3aa: CASSLGDRETDTQYF
j_gene: TRBJ2-3
abundance: -
v_gene: TRBV13
len: 15

CDR3aa: CASSRTGKNQPQHF
j_gene: TRBJ1-5
abundance: -
v_gene: TRBV7-2
len: 14

CDR3aa: CASTGQIGQPQHF
j_gene: TRBJ1-5
abundance: -
v_gene: TRBV28
len: 13

CDR3aa: CASSSEGAWGYNTEAFF
j_gene: TRBJ1-1
abundance: -
v_gene: TRBV5-6
len: 17

CDR3aa: CASSLVQTGELFF
j_gene: TRBJ2-2
abundance: -
v_gene: TRBV11-3
len: 13

CDR3aa: CASSHPTGGGNEQFF
j_gene: TRBJ2-1
abundance: -
v_gene: TRBV4-2
len: 15

CDR3aa: CASSLGQYEQYF
j_gene: TRBJ2-7
abundance: -
v_gene: TRBV7-8
len: 12

CDR3aa: CASRGTGGFRSPLHF
j_gene: TRBJ1-6
abundance: medium-sized
v_gene: TRBV6-1
len: 15

CDR3aa: CASSFGGQGVDQPQHF
j_gene: TRBJ1-5
abundance: few
v_gene: TRBV7-9
len: 16

CDR3aa: CASSYQDRVRGYTF
j_gene: TRBJ1-2
abundance: -
v_gene: TRBV28
len: 14

CDR3aa: CAWSVGLANEQFF
j_gene: TRBJ2-1
abundance: -
v_gene: TRBV30
len: 13

CDR3aa: CASSLLGGGLSNQPQHF
j_gene: TRBJ1-5
abundance: -
v_gene: TRBV28
len: 17

CDR3aa: CASSQVRGDEQYF
j_gene: TRBJ2-7
abundance: -
v_gene: TRBV4-3
len: 13

CDR3aa: CASSESGSWFGELFF
j_gene: TRBJ2-2
abundance: few
v_gene: TRBV25-1
len: 15

CDR3aa: CASIAAAGYGYTF
j_gene: TRBJ1-2
abundance: -
v_gene: TRBV6-5
len: 13

CDR3aa: CAWNPASVNTIYF
j_gene: TRBJ1-3
abundance: -
v_gene: TRBV30
len: 13

CDR3aa: CASSSVRVNTEAFF
j_gene: TRBJ1-1
abundance: -
v_gene: TRBV11-2
len: 14

CDR3aa: CASSELERGIYEQYF
j_gene: TRBJ2-7
abundance: -
v_gene: TRBV6-1
len: 15

CDR3aa: CASSLPPAGAVETQYF
j_gene: TRBJ2-5
abundance: -
v_gene: TRBV28
len: 16

CDR3aa: CATHPGFYGYTF
j_gene: TRBJ1-2
abundance: -
v_gene: TRBV18
len: 12

CDR3aa: CASSLDSGQGATNEKLFF
j_gene: TRBJ1-4
abundance: -
v_gene: TRBV7-9
len: 18

CDR3aa: CASSKGAGETQYF
j_gene: TRBJ2-5
abundance: -
v_gene: TRBV7-9
len: 13

CDR3aa: CASSLGVYQETQYF
j_gene: TRBJ2-5
abundance: -
v_gene: TRBV7-2
len: 14

CDR3aa: CASGLGQGRTDTQYF
j_gene: TRBJ2-3
abundance: -
v_gene: TRBV12-5
len: 15

CDR3aa: CTSSQNIDSARNGYTF
j_gene: TRBJ1-2
abundance: -
v_gene: TRBV1
len: 16

CDR3aa: CASSADRGLIAKNIQYF
j_gene: TRBJ2-4
abundance: -
v_gene: TRBV9
len: 17